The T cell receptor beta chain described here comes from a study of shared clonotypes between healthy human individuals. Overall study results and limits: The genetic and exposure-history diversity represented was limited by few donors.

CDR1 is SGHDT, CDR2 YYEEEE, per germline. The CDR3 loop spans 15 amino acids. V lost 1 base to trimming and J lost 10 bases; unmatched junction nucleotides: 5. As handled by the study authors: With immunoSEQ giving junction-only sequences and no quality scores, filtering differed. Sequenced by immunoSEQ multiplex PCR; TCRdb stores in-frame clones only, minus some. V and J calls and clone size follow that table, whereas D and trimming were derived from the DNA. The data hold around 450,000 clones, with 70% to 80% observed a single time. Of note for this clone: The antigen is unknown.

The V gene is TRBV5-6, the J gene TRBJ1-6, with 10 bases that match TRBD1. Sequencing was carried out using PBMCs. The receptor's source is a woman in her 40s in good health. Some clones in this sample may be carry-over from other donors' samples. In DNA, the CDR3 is TGTGCCAGCAGCTTGAAGACAGGGGGCGGATCACCCCTCCACTTT. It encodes CASSLKTGGGSPLHF.